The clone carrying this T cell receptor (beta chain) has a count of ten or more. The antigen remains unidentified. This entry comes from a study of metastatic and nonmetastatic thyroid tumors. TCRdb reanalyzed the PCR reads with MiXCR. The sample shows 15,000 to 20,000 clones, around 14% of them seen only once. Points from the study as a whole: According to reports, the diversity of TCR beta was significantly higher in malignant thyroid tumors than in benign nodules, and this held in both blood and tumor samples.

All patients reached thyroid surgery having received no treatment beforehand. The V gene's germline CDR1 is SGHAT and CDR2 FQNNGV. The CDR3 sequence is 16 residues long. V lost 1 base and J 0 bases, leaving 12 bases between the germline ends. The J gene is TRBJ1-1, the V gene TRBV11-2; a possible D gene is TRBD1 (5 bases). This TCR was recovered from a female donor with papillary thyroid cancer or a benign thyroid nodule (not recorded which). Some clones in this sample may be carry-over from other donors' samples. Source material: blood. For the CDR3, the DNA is TGTGCCAGCAGCTTAGGACAGTCATCCATGAACACTGAAGCTTTCTTT. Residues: CASSLGQSSMNTEAFF.